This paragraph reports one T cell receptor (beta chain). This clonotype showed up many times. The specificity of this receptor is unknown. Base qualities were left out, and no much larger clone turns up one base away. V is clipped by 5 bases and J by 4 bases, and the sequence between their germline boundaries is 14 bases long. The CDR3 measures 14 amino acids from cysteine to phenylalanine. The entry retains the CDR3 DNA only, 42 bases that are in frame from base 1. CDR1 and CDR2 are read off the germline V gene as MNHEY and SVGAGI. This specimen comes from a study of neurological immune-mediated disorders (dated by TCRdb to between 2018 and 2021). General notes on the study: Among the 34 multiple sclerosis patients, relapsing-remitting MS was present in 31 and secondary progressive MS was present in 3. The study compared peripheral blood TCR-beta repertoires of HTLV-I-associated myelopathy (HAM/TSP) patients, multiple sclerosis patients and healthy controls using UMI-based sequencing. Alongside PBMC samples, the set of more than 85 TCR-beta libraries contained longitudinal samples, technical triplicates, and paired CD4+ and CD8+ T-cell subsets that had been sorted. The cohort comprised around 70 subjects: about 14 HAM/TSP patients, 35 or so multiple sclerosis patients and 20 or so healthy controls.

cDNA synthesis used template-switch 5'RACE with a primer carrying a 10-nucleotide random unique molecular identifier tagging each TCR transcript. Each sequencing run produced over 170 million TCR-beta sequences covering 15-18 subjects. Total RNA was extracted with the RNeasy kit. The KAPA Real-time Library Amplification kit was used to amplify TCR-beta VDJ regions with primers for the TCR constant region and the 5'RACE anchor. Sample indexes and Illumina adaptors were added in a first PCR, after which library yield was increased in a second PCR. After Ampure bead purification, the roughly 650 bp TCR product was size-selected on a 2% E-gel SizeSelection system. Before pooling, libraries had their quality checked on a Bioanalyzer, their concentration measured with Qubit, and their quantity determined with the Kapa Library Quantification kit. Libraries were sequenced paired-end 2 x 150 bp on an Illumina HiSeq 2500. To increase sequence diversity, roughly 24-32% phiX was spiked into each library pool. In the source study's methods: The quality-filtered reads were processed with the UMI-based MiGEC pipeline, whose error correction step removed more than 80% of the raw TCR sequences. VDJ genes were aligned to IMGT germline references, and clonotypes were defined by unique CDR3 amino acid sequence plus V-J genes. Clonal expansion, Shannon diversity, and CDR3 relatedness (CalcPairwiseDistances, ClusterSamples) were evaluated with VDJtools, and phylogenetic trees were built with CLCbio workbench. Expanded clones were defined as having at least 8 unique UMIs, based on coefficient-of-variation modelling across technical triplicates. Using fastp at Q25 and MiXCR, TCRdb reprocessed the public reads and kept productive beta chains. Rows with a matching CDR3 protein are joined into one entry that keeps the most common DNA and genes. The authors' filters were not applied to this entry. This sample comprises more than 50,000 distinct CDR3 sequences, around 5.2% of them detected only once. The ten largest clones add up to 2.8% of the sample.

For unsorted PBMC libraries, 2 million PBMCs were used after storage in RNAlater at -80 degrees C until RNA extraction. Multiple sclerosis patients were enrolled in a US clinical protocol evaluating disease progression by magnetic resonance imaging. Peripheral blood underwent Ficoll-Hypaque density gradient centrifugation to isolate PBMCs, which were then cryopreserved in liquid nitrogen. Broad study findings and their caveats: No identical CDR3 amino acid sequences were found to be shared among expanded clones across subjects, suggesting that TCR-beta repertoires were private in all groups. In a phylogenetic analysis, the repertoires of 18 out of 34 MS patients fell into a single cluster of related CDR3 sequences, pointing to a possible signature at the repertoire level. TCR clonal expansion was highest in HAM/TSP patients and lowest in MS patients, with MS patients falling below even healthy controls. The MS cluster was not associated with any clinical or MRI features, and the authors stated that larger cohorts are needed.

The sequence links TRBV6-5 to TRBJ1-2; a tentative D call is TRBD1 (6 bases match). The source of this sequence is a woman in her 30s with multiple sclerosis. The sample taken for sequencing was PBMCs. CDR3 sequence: CASSPYRVGYGYTF. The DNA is TGTGCCAGCAGTCCATACAGGGTGGGCTATGGCTACACCTTC.